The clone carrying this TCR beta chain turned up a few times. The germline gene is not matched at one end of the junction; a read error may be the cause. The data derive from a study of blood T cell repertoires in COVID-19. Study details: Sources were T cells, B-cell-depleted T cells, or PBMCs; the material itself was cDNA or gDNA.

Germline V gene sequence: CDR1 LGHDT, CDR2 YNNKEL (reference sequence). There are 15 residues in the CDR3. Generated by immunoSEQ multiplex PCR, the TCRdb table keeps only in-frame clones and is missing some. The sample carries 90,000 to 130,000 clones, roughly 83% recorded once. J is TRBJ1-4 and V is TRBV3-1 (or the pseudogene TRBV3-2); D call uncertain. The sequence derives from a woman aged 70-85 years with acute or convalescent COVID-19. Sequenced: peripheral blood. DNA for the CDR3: TGTGCCAGCAGCCCTCGACTGTCGGAGAATGAAAAGCTGTTTTTT. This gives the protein CASSPRLSENEKLFF.